The next 13 T cell receptor beta chains were all read from a single sample in a study of cytomegalovirus exposure and HLA in healthy donors. The study ran its PCR with 60 Vbeta and 13 Jbeta primers. The data were produced by immunoSEQ multiplex PCR, yet TCRdb's version contains in-frame clones alone and is incomplete. The sample lists around 140,000 clones, approximately 82% occurring once. Sequencing was performed on PBMCs. These receptors were obtained from a man aged 40-49 years in good health and CMV-seronegative.

CDR3 residues: CASSKDWAGRGGVTEAFF. CDR3 in DNA: TGTGCCAGCAGCAAAGATTGGGCAGGTAGGGGGGGAGTCACTGAAGCTTTCTTT. This sequence joins TRBV21-1 and TRBJ1-1. TRBV21-1 is a pseudogene. The CDR3 has 18 residues.

This rearrangement joins TRBV11-2 to TRBJ2-1; D is undetermined. The CDR3 runs to 13 residues. Germline V gene data show CDR1 as SGHAT and CDR2 as FQNNGV. Between the trimmed V and J ends, which lost 6 bases and 0 bases, there was a span of 6 bases. CDR3 nucleotides: TGTGCCAGCAGACCGGGCTCCTACAATGAGCAGTTCTTC. Protein sequence: CASRPGSYNEQFF.

The V call is TRBV7-2, the J call TRBJ2-4; possible D gene TRBD2, 6 bases. This CDR3 has 14 residues. Trimming left V 3 bases short and J 5 bases short, with 11 bases between. Germline V gives CDR1 SGHTA, CDR2 FQGNSA. The CDR3 sequence: CASSLAGSQNIQYF. CDR3 coding DNA: TGTGCCAGCAGCTTGGCGGGGAGTCAAAACATTCAGTACTTC.

The chain couples TRBV28 to TRBJ1-5; D is undetermined. The germline V gene encodes CDR1 MDHEN and CDR2 SYDVKM. Trimming removed 3 bases at V and 7 bases at J, with 10 bases between. The CDR3 has 13 amino acids. The DNA of the CDR3 is TGTGCCAGCAGTTTCGGTGTACGGCAGCCCCAGCATTTT. It translates to CASSFGVRQPQHF.

This clone was counted a single time. The chain links TRBV15 to TRBJ2-1, with D possibly being TRBD2 (5 bases). Germline CDR1 reads LNHNV; CDR2 reads YYDKDF (reference sequence). The CDR3 runs to 19 residues. V lost 1 base and J lost 9, with 28 bases in between. The CDR3 is CATSRAYYSGPGVSGEQFF. In DNA, the CDR3 is TGTGCCACCAGCAGAGCTTATTATAGTGGGCCCGGGGTAAGCGGTGAGCAGTTCTTC.

CDR3 in DNA: TGTGCCAGCAGTCCGTGGACAAGGAACACTGAAGCTTTCTTT. It specifies CASSPWTRNTEAFF. This chain uses TRBV25-1 with TRBJ1-1; D is perhaps TRBD1 (5 bases). The V end was cut by 5 bases, the J end by 1 base, with 11 bases between. Germline V gene sequence: CDR1 MGHDK, CDR2 SYGVNS. This CDR3 has 14 residues.

This clone has just one count. The chain links TRBV7-8 to TRBJ2-7; 10 bases agree with TRBD2. J lost 1 base, V lost 6 bases, and 12 bases had no gene match. This CDR3 comprises 17 residues. CDR1 is SGHVS and CDR2 is FQNEAQ in the germline V gene. The CDR3 protein is CASSSPTGTSDSYEQYF. CDR3 in DNA: TGTGCCAGCAGTTCCCCAACCGGGACTAGCGATTCCTACGAGCAGTACTTC.

The chain has TRBV7-3 and TRBJ2-2, with no clear D. The V gene's germline CDR1 is SGHTA and CDR2 FQGTGA. The CDR3 runs to 14 residues. Trimming took off 5 bases at V and 3 bases at J, with 10 bases between the two ends. In nucleotides, the CDR3 is TGTGCCAGCAGCCCCACCCGAGACACCGGGGAGCTGTTTTTT. Translation: CASSPTRDTGELFF.

J is TRBJ1-2 and V is TRBV5-6; 7 nucleotides match TRBD1. CDR3 size: 14 residues. Germline loops: CDR1 SGHDT, CDR2 YYEEEE. J was trimmed by 6 bases and V by 0 bases; bases with no gene match: 5. CDR3 amino acids: CASSLDRGADGYTF. CDR3 DNA sequence: TGTGCCAGCAGCTTGGACAGGGGCGCAGATGGCTACACCTTC.

The chain carries TRBV7-3 and TRBJ1-1; no clear D. V was cut by 5 bases and J by 1 base, with 11 bases left in between. Germline V gives CDR1 SGHTA, CDR2 FQGTGA. This CDR3 contains 14 residues. The CDR3 DNA reads as TGTGCCAGCAGCCGCCACGGTGGGAACACTGAAGCTTTCTTT. It yields the protein CASSRHGGNTEAFF.

The genes are TRBV7-3 and TRBJ2-1, with TRBD2 as a possible D gene (6 bases). CDR1 and CDR2 from the germline V gene are SGHTA and FQGTGA. Trimming left V 5 bases short and J 0 bases short, with 8 bases between. This CDR3 has 14 amino acids. CDR3 region: CASSPSVSYNEQFF. CDR3 DNA sequence: TGTGCCAGCAGCCCTAGCGTCTCCTACAATGAGCAGTTCTTC.

The V and J genes are TRBV25-1 and TRBJ1-3, with 7 positions matching TRBD1. J lost 4 bases, V lost 3 bases, and 9 bases had no gene match. Per the germline V gene, CDR1 is MGHDK and CDR2 is SYGVNS. This CDR3 is 16 amino acids long. The CDR3, as DNA: TGTGCCAGCAGTGACTCCCTTACAGGGGACGGAAACACCATATATTTT. It specifies CASSDSLTGDGNTIYF.

In its sample, this clone was seen a few times. The V and J genes are TRBV5-1 and TRBJ2-7, with 8 positions matching TRBD1. Trimming at V came to 0 bases and at J to 0 bases, leaving 5 bases not matched to a gene. The CDR3 totals 16 residues. Germline CDR1 and CDR2: SGHRS and YFSETQ. CDR3: CASSLGDRRLSYEQYF. CDR3 nucleotides: TGCGCCAGCAGCTTGGGGGACAGGAGACTCTCCTACGAGCAGTACTTC. The full variable domain, rest sourced from reference TRBV5-1 and TRBJ2-7, is KAGVTQTPRYLIKTRGQQVTLSCSPISGHRSVSWYQQTPGQGLQFLFEYFSETQRNKGNFPGRFSGRQFSNSRSEMNVSTLELGDSALYLCASSLGDRRLSYEQYFGPGTRLTVT.